Given below is one T cell receptor (beta chain) in context. Its matching antigen is unknown. MiXCR, run by TCRdb on the 5' RACE reads, gives a single entry per CDR3 protein. The sample includes roughly 720,000 distinct CDR3 sequences, 15% to 20% of them seen just once. This sample was taken from a study of identical twins. This CDR3 is 13 amino acids long. Between the trimmed V and J ends, which lost 6 bases and 3 bases, there was a span of 15 bases. CDR1 SQVTM and CDR2 ANQGSEA come from the germline V gene. Findings and limits, study-wide: Beta out-of-frame sequences showed weaker excess twin sharing.

This sample was shared with a second study, whose subject was T cells expressing NK-cell markers. As reported in that work: Most of the eight sequenced donors tested HCMV-seropositive; one tested seronegative. Each of a handful of donors carried dominant NKG2C+ clonotypes accounting for about 1.0-7.0% of CD8+ T cells.

This rearrangement joins TRBV29-1 to TRBJ2-7; D is possibly TRBD1 or TRBD2 (5 bases each). The specimen was PBMCs. This clonotype originated in a woman in her late teens or twenties in good health. The CDR3 nucleotides are TGCAGCGTCCGAGCCACAGGAGGCTACGAGCAGTACTTC. This encodes CSVRATGGYEQYF.